Each of the 10 T cell receptor beta chains below was sequenced from the same sample in a study of metastatic and nonmetastatic thyroid tumors. TCRdb reanalyzed the PCR reads with MiXCR. The data contain tens of thousands of clones, approximately 12% of them singletons. No treatment of any kind had been given to any patient before thyroid surgery. Source material: blood. The receptor set was obtained from a female donor with papillary thyroid cancer or a benign thyroid nodule (not recorded which). Some clones in this sample may be carry-over from other donors' samples.

This clone appeared many times. The chain employs TRBV6-1 and TRBJ1-4; TRBD1 matches 7 bases. Looked up from germline, CDR1 is MNHNS and CDR2 is SASEGT. This CDR3 is built from 15 residues. The V gene end was trimmed by 6 bases and the J gene end by 4 bases; junction bases not matched to a gene: 8. The CDR3 region has the DNA TGTGCCAGCAGCCGAACAGGGGCCCATAATGAAAAACTGTTTTTT. It is translated as CASSRTGAHNEKLFF.

This clone occurred a few times. A junction boundary mismatches the germline segment, possibly from a read error. The V call is TRBV6-1, the J call TRBJ1-1; 10 nucleotides line up with TRBD1. CDR3 length: 17 amino acids. Germline CDR1 MNHNS, CDR2 SASEGT. The CDR3 protein is CASSMYGTGDVSTESFF. CDR3 in DNA: TGTGCCAGCAGTATGTACGGGACAGGGGATGTCAGCACTGAATCTTTCTTT.

This clone has at least ten counts. J is TRBJ2-1 and V is TRBV24-1; 11 bases agree with TRBD1. CDR3 length equals 16 residues. Germline V gives CDR1 KGHDR, CDR2 SFDVKD. The V and J ends lost 4 bases and 2 bases, in that order; junction bases with no gene match: 3. The CDR3 spells CATSDPGQGAYNEQFF. CDR3 DNA sequence: TGTGCCACCAGTGACCCGGGACAGGGGGCCTACAATGAGCAGTTCTTC.

This clone was seen many times. CDR3 loop: CASRPDRAAEKLFF. The CDR3 coding sequence is TGTGCCAGCAGACCCGACAGGGCAGCTGAAAAACTGTTTTTT. The genes are TRBV12-3 or TRBV12-4 and TRBJ1-4; 7 bases agree with TRBD1. This CDR3 is 14 amino acids long. V lost 6 bases, J lost 7 bases, and 8 bases stayed unmatched.

This clone was picked up many times. The V and J genes are TRBV28 and TRBJ1-2; possibly TRBD1 for D (5 bases). Trimming stripped 11 bases from V and 6 bases from J, with 22 bases between. The CDR3 consists of 14 residues. Germline-derived CDR1 and CDR2 are MDHEN and SYDVKM. The CDR3 loop reads CAGGFRGSGNGYTF. Here the CDR3 DNA reads TGTGCCGGTGGGTTTAGGGGAAGTGGGAATGGCTACACCTTC.

The CDR3 sequence is CASSGSTDTQYF. The CDR3 region has the DNA TGTGCCAGCAGTGGAAGCACAGATACGCAGTATTTT. This rearrangement joins TRBV2 to TRBJ2-3; D remains unclear. The CDR3 has 12 residues. V was shortened by 4 bases and J by 0 bases, with 2 bases between the two germline ends. Germline assignment: CDR1 SNHLY and CDR2 FYNNEI.

This clone was found many times. The chain recombines TRBV6-6 with TRBJ2-1, with TRBD2 as a possible D gene (6 bases). V lost 1 base and J lost 6, with 7 bases in between. Germline loops: CDR1 MNHNY, CDR2 SVGAGI (reference sequence). The CDR3 covers 13 residues. The CDR3 nucleotides read TGTGCCAGCAGTTACTTACTAGCCAATGAGCAGTTCTTC. It translates to CASSYLLANEQFF.

This clone is medium-sized (0.01 to 0.1%) by share. The gene calls are TRBV15 and TRBJ2-7, with 8 bases that match TRBD1. Germline V lookup: CDR1 LNHNV, CDR2 YYDKDF (reference sequence). With V trimmed by 1 base and J by 1 base, 3 bases remained unmatched. CDR3 size: 15 residues. CDR3 bases: TGTGCCACCAGCAGAGGGACAGGGTTATCCTACGAGCAGTACTTC. It translates to CATSRGTGLSYEQYF. Drawing the rest from reference TRBV15 and TRBJ2-7, the complete variable domain is DAMVIQNPRYQVTQFGKPVTLSCSQTLNHNVMYWYQQKSSQAPKLLFHYYDKDFNNEADTPDNFQSRRPNTSFCFLDIRSPGLGDTAMYLCATSRGTGLSYEQYFGPGTRLTVT.

This clone came up many times. The V call is TRBV19, the J call TRBJ1-6; 7 positions match TRBD1. The CDR3 loop spans 16 amino acids. J was trimmed by 9 bases and V by 3 bases; bases with no gene match: 11. The germline V gene has CDR1 LNHDA and CDR2 SQIVND (reference sequence). The CDR3 nucleotides read TGTGCCAGTAGTATCTCTGCAGGGGGAGGTGGTTCACCCCTCCACTTT. Translating gives CASSISAGGGGSPLHF. The full variable domain, completed using reference TRBV19 and TRBJ1-6, is DGGITQSPKYLFRKEGQNVTLSCEQNLNHDAMYWYRQDPGQGLRLIYYSQIVNDFQKGDIAEGYSVSREKKESFPLTVTSAQKNPTAFYLCASSISAGGGGSPLHFGNGTRLTVT.

This clone was seen at least ten times. This CDR3 is CASSLDPGDTEAFF. The CDR3 DNA follows: TGTGCCAGCAGCCTAGACCCAGGGGACACTGAAGCTTTCTTT. The chain is built from TRBV9 and TRBJ1-1, with D possibly TRBD1 on 6 matching bases. This CDR3 spans 14 amino acids. Germline V gene lookup returns CDR1 SGDLS and CDR2 YYNGEE. V was cut by 4 bases and J by 3 bases, with 13 bases left in between.